This is a list of T cell receptor beta chains from one sample in a study of T cell changes during pregnancy in multiple sclerosis. The assay was immunoSEQ multiplex PCR, and TCRdb's table has in-frame clones only and misses some. The sample has about 38,000 clones; about 90% are singletons. The input for sequencing was CD4+ T cells from peripheral blood mononuclear cells, taken in the second trimester of pregnancy. The receptors were sampled from a female donor with multiple sclerosis, enrolled in a pregnancy study. Both conserved end residues are trimmed from each CDR3. Clone sizes are given selectively: once, few, many, or a class where the clone is expanded.

CDR3 protein: ASSVDPRPVQGSGTEAF; J gene: TRBJ1-1; V gene: TRBV9; clone size: .
CDR3 protein: ASSLGSSQETQY; J gene: TRBJ2-5; V gene: TRBV5-4; clone size: .
CDR3 protein: AISRGGSTDTQY; J gene: TRBJ2-3; V gene: TRBV10-3; clone size: .
CDR3 protein: ASSVQKGGSGNTIY; J gene: TRBJ1-3; V gene: TRBV9; clone size: .
CDR3 protein: ASSFSTGEETQY; J gene: TRBJ2-5; V gene: TRBV27; clone size: .
CDR3 protein: ASGDRRDSRQF; J gene: TRBJ2-1; V gene: TRBV19; clone size: .
CDR3 protein: ASSSGAPESEQF; J gene: TRBJ2-1; V gene: TRBV9; clone size: .
CDR3 protein: ASSPGSPYGYT; J gene: TRBJ1-2; V gene: TRBV6-5; clone size: .
CDR3 protein: ASSPGTSGVSYNEQF; J gene: TRBJ2-1; V gene: TRBV7-9; clone size: .
CDR3 protein: ASSPDSLGLRGGF; J gene: TRBJ2-1; V gene: TRBV18; clone size: .
CDR3 protein: ASSSSEGHPHNEQF; J gene: TRBJ2-1; V gene: TRBV7-2; clone size: few
CDR3 protein: ASSPGFGNQPQH; J gene: TRBJ1-5; V gene: TRBV2; clone size: once
CDR3 protein: ASSPGQGAYGYT; J gene: TRBJ1-2; V gene: TRBV28; clone size: .
CDR3 protein: ASSILRWSALNTEAF; J gene: TRBJ1-1; V gene: TRBV19; clone size: .
CDR3 protein: ASSPSQRDYTDTQY; J gene: TRBJ2-3; V gene: TRBV5-4; clone size: .
CDR3 protein: ASSLLVHPMNEQF; J gene: TRBJ2-1; V gene: TRBV11-2; clone size: .
CDR3 protein: ASSTGQGYNQPQH; J gene: TRBJ1-5; V gene: TRBV7-9; clone size: once